The table lists the clone carrying this T cell receptor (beta chain) with many counts. One end of the junction does not line up with germline, which may come from a read error. This entry is derived from a study of immune characterization of retroperitoneal liposarcoma. The CDR3 is 13 residues long. TCRdb processed the PCR reads anew with MiXCR; each CDR3 protein has one entry. The profile shows around 10,000 distinct CDR3 sequences, under 35% of them singletons. The sequence derives from a female donor with retroperitoneal liposarcoma. Material: tumor tissue. The chain combines TRBV12-3 or TRBV12-4 with TRBJ2-7; D is unresolved. CDR3 coding DNA: TGTGCCAGCAGCTTCGGACGGGTCTCGGCATGGTGGTTC. Translating gives CASSFGRVSAWWF.